This TCR beta chain was obtained from a study of T cells in localized non-small cell lung cancer. The CDR3 covers 12 residues. From germline, CDR1 is SGHTA and CDR2 FQGNSA. V shed 2 bases and J shed 8 bases, with 6 bases lying between them. Study-level findings and limits: Appearances in adjacent lung were noted for a median approximately 52 of the top 100 tumor clones. Higher blood T cell density went with longer overall survival.

Libraries were prepared by immunoSEQ multiplex PCR; TCRdb keeps only in-frame clonotypes and omits some of them. This sample has some 71,000 clones, with almost 85% found just once. In its sample, this clone was seen a few times. No antigen is known for it. Here the sequenced sample was peripheral blood, taken before any cancer treatment. This clonotype was obtained from a female donor older than 55 with stage I lung adenocarcinoma. The gene calls are TRBV7-2 and TRBJ1-4; no reliable D call. The CDR3 DNA follows: TGTGCCAGCAGCTTAATCGGAGAAAAACTGTTTTTT. Encoded protein: CASSLIGEKLFF. Full variable domain (outside the CDR3, taken from reference TRBV7-2 and TRBJ1-4): GAGVSQSPSNKVTEKGKDVELRCDPISGHTALYWYRQSLGQGLEFLIYFQGNSAPDKSGLPSDRFSAERTGGSVSTLTIQRTQQEDSAVYLCASSLIGEKLFFGSGTQLSVL.